One sample yielded the 20 T cell receptor beta chains listed below, sequenced in a study of shared clonotypes between healthy human individuals. Method: immunoSEQ multiplex PCR; TCRdb's copy keeps in-frame clones and lacks some. The sample records approximately 1.4 million clones, nearly 99% being singletons. Sequences were obtained from naive CD4+ T cells sorted from blood. Subset given: CD45RA+ positively selected. These receptors were obtained from a man aged 25-45 years in good health.

V usage is TRBV4-1 and J usage is TRBJ1-2; D not resolved. Germline V CDR1 and CDR2: MGHRA, YSYEKL. This CDR3 is 15 amino acids long. Trimming left V 3 bases short and J 0 bases short, with 11 bases between. Written as DNA, the CDR3 is TGCGCCAGCAGCCACCCCCCCAGAGCTAACTATGGCTACACCTTC. This gives the protein CASSHPPRANYGYTF.

This clone has only one observation. The V call is TRBV10-3, the J call TRBJ2-4; D is unresolved. Germline V lookup: CDR1 ENHRY, CDR2 SYGVKD. Between the trimmed V and J ends, which lost 6 bases and 5 bases, there was a span of 14 bases. This CDR3 has 14 residues. DNA for the CDR3: TGTGCCATCAGAACCGGTGGCCCTCAAAACATTCAGTACTTC. Encoded protein: CAIRTGGPQNIQYF.

This clone was counted once. The V gene is TRBV5-4, the J gene TRBJ1-5, with TRBD1 as a possible D gene (5 bases). The V and J ends lost 3 bases and 4 bases respectively, with 11 bases between them. Germline V CDR1 and CDR2: SGHNT, YYREEE (reference sequence). The CDR3 extends over 14 amino acids. CDR3 in DNA: TGTGCCAGCAGCTCCGGGACGGGGAATCAGCCCCAGCATTTT. It yields the protein CASSSGTGNQPQHF.

This chain joins TRBV7-9 and TRBJ2-5; 11 bases match TRBD1. V lost 1 base to trimming and J lost 2 bases; unmatched junction nucleotides: 3. Germline values: CDR1 SEHNR, CDR2 FQNEAQ (reference sequence). There are 16 residues in the CDR3. CDR3 DNA: TGTGCCAGCAGCTTAGGGGACAGGGGGAAACAAGAGACCCAGTACTTC. It yields the protein CASSLGDRGKQETQYF.

V gene TRBV6-5 combines with J gene TRBJ2-1; D ambiguous. CDR3 size: 16 residues. The V gene's germline CDR1 is MNHEY and CDR2 SVGAGI. The V end lost 2 bases, the J end lost 0 bases, and 11 bases lay between the germline ends. Here the CDR3 DNA reads TGTGCCAGCAGTTACCATATACAAAGCTCCTACAATGAGCAGTTCTTC. Its translation: CASSYHIQSSYNEQFF.

This clone was observed a single time. The V and J genes are TRBV4-1 and TRBJ1-3; no clear D gene. The CDR3 totals 14 residues. The ends were cut back, 4 bases at V and 2 bases at J, with 9 bases in the middle. Germline CDR1 and CDR2: MGHRA and YSYEKL. The DNA of the CDR3 is TGCGCCAGCAGCCGAGAGGGAGCTGGAAACACCATATATTTT. Encoded protein: CASSREGAGNTIYF.

The chain uses TRBV2 and TRBJ1-3, with D perhaps TRBD1 (6 bases). The CDR3 length is 15 residues. Trimming left V 1 base short and J 2 bases short, with 9 bases between. Germline-derived CDR1 and CDR2 are SNHLY and FYNNEI. The CDR3 protein is CASSEDRDPGNTIYF. CDR3 sequence (DNA): TGTGCCAGCAGTGAAGACAGGGATCCTGGAAACACCATATATTTT. Full variable domain (rest looked up from reference TRBV2 and TRBJ1-3): EPEVTQTPSHQVTQMGQEVILRCVPISNHLYFYWYRQILGQKVEFLVSFYNNEISEKSEIFDDQFSVERPDGSNFTLKIRSTKLEDSAMYFCASSEDRDPGNTIYFGEGSWLTVV.

This clone is a singleton in its sample. The gene calls are TRBV25-1 and TRBJ2-7; D not certain. This CDR3 has 13 amino acids. Germline lookup yields CDR1 MGHDK and CDR2 SYGVNS. V was clipped by 5 bases and J by 2 bases, with 10 bases between them. CDR3 sequence reads: CASSRAGTYEQYF. The DNA for the CDR3 is TGTGCCAGCAGTAGGGCAGGTACCTACGAGCAGTACTTC.

The gene calls are TRBV7-2 and TRBJ2-7; D is unresolved. There are 12 residues in the CDR3. CDR1 is SGHTA and CDR2 is FQGNSA in the germline V gene. Between the trimmed V and J ends, which lost 3 bases and 2 bases, there was a span of 5 bases. Here the CDR3 DNA reads TGTGCCAGCAGCTTTCAAGCCTACGAGCAGTACTTC. It encodes CASSFQAYEQYF.

V usage is TRBV2 and J usage is TRBJ1-5, with a tentative D call TRBD1 (5 bases). This CDR3 region has 14 residues. Germline V CDR1 and CDR2: SNHLY, FYNNEI. V was trimmed by 4 bases and J by 4 bases, leaving 11 bases between them. CDR3 region: CASSARPGNQPQHF. For the CDR3, the DNA is TGTGCCAGCAGTGCCAGGCCAGGGAATCAGCCCCAGCATTTT.

J is TRBJ2-3 and V is TRBV6-5; a weak D match, TRBD1 (6 bases). V was shortened by 5 bases and J by 1 base, with 7 bases between the two germline ends. Germline V gene data show CDR1 as MNHEY and CDR2 as SVGAGI. The CDR3 runs 13 residues. CDR3 nucleotide sequence: TGTGCCAGCAGTGCAGGGGGCACAGATACGCAGTATTTT. As protein: CASSAGGTDTQYF.

This chain links TRBV9 with TRBJ1-1; perhaps TRBD1 as D (6 bases). CDR3 length equals 13 residues. Germline V gene lookup returns CDR1 SGDLS and CDR2 YYNGEE. The V gene lost 4 bases and the J gene lost 3 bases, with 10 bases spanning the gap. This CDR3 reads CASSIQGDTEAFF. In nucleotides, the CDR3 is TGTGCCAGCAGCATACAGGGAGACACTGAAGCTTTCTTT.

The chain links TRBV7-9 to TRBJ2-5; perhaps TRBD2 as D (5 bases). The germline V gene encodes CDR1 SEHNR and CDR2 FQNEAQ (reference sequence). The CDR3 is 17 amino acids. V lost 1 base and J 2 bases, leaving 17 bases between the germline ends. In DNA, the CDR3 is TGTGCCAGCAGCTTAGTCCTCAGCGGACTCGGACAAGAGACCCAGTACTTC. Translated: CASSLVLSGLGQETQYF.

The rearrangement uses TRBV6-1 and TRBJ1-1; 7 bases are a match to TRBD1. CDR1 is MNHNS and CDR2 is SASEGT in the germline V gene. V lost 0 bases, J lost 7 bases, and 5 bases stayed unmatched. The CDR3 runs to 14 residues. This CDR3 reads CASSEAAGGSEAFF. As DNA, the CDR3 is TGTGCCAGCAGTGAAGCGGCAGGGGGAAGTGAAGCTTTCTTT.

This chain uses TRBV7-2 with TRBJ1-2; possible D gene TRBD1, 5 bases. The CDR3 extends over 13 amino acids. Trimming took 5 bases from V and 4 from J, leaving 11 bases between them. Looked up from germline, CDR1 is SGHTA and CDR2 is FQGNSA. As DNA, the CDR3 is TGTGCCAGCAGCCAAGACAGCATCTATGGCTACACCTTC. This codes for CASSQDSIYGYTF.

The chain carries TRBV2 and TRBJ1-5; D remains ambiguous. Germline values: CDR1 SNHLY, CDR2 FYNNEI. The CDR3 is made up of 15 amino acids. Trimming left V 3 bases short and J 2 bases short, with 11 bases between. The DNA for the CDR3 is TGTGCCAGCAGTGATCGGATTGACGGCAATCAGCCCCAGCATTTT. Protein sequence: CASSDRIDGNQPQHF.

V is TRBV19 and J is TRBJ2-1, with D tentatively TRBD1 or TRBD2 (6 bases each). The V end was cut by 4 bases, the J end by 6 bases, with 16 bases between. The CDR3 contains 15 residues. CDR1 is LNHDA and CDR2 is SQIVND in the germline V gene (reference sequence). In DNA form, the CDR3 reads TGTGCCAGTAGTAAGGGGGACTCCGAGGCCAATGAGCAGTTCTTC. It is translated as CASSKGDSEANEQFF.

V and J are TRBV11-2 and TRBJ2-7; 10 positions match TRBD2. The CDR3 runs 16 residues. Unmatched junction bases numbered 14, after V lost 6 bases and J lost 6 bases. The germline V gene encodes CDR1 SGHAT and CDR2 FQNNGV. CDR3 sequence: CASRQGILAGVGEQYF. CDR3 sequence (DNA): TGTGCCAGCAGGCAAGGCATTCTAGCGGGAGTAGGCGAGCAGTACTTC.

The chain joins TRBV5-1 to TRBJ2-1; 7 nucleotides align to TRBD2. Germline CDR1 SGHRS, CDR2 YFSETQ. The CDR3 totals 16 residues. V lost 4 bases and J lost 2; bases outside the gene matches: 9. The CDR3 region is CASSRRAGLTYNEQFF. The CDR3 DNA sequence: TGCGCCAGCAGCCGGCGAGCGGGATTAACCTACAATGAGCAGTTCTTC.

The CDR3 loop reads CATGLAGATDTQYF. In nucleotides, the CDR3 is TGTGCCACGGGACTAGCGGGAGCGACAGATACGCAGTATTTT. The V and J genes are TRBV19 and TRBJ2-3, with TRBD2 matching 14 bases. V gave up 10 bases and J gave up 3 bases; unmatched junction bases: 3. The CDR3 has 14 amino acids. Per the germline V gene, CDR1 is LNHDA and CDR2 is SQIVND (reference sequence).